This T cell receptor beta chain was observed in a study of technical replicates of blood from a few donors. The V and J ends lost 0 bases and 4 bases, in that order; junction bases with no gene match: 4. Germline CDR1 reads SGHTS; CDR2 reads YDEGEE. The CDR3 has 15 amino acids. Profiled with immunoSEQ multiplex PCR; TCRdb holds only in-frame clones, not every one. The table has about 97,000 clones, about 95% seen once. The specimen was T cells isolated from PBMCs. This rearrangement joins TRBV5-8 to TRBJ2-1; 7 bases are shared with TRBD1. The TCR was taken from a human donor in good health. The CDR3 nucleotides are TGTGCCAGCAGCTTGGGTGGCAGGGGGTACAATGAGCAGTTCTTC. Protein sequence: CASSLGGRGYNEQFF.